A selection of T cell receptor beta chains follows, all from one sample in a study of T-cell memory formation after mild COVID-19. TCRdb re-derived calls from the 5' RACE reads in MiXCR, one entry per CDR3 protein. The sample has just over 350,000 distinct CDR3 sequences, under 15% seen once. Sequenced: PBMCs or a T cell subset sorted from them (not recorded which). Every receptor here comes from a man younger than 30 who had mild COVID-19 (a few samples of this study predate the infection). Cell type and time point are not known. CDR3s include the opening cysteine and the closing phenylalanine or tryptophan. A D gene is named only where the DNA matches it firmly. Where a row states a size, it is once, few, many or the class of an expanded clone; other rows omit it.

CDR3 | DNA | V | D | J | size
CASSLAGTVYNSPLHF | TGTGCCAGCAGCTTAGCCGGGACAGTCTATAATTCACCCCTCCACTTT | TRBV11-2 | TRBD1 | TRBJ1-6 | NA
CASSLGQGKNGANVLTF | TGTGCTAGCAGCTTGGGACAGGGGAAAAACGGGGCCAACGTCCTGACTTTC | TRBV7-7 | TRBD1 | TRBJ2-6 | NA
CASTGGSLNTEAFF | TGTGCCAGCACCGGGGGCAGCTTGAACACTGAAGCTTTCTTT | TRBV7-8 | NA | TRBJ1-1 | NA
CDSGFTDTQYF | TGTGATAGTGGTTTTACAGATACGCAGTATTTT | TRBV12-5 | NA | TRBJ2-3 | NA
CASSQDMRGSGANVLTF | TGTGCCAGCAGCCAAGATATGCGAGGGTCTGGGGCCAACGTCCTGACTTTC | TRBV4-2 | NA | TRBJ2-6 | NA
CASSPTLGYNSPLHF | TGTGCCAGCAGCCCGACGTTGGGGTATAATTCACCCCTCCACTTT | TRBV4-2 | NA | TRBJ1-6 | few
CASSFSAGRETQYF | TGTGCCAGCAGCTTTTCTGCAGGGAGAGAGACCCAGTACTTC | TRBV5-6 | NA | TRBJ2-5 | many
CATSDPGQGGEKLFF | TGTGCCACCAGTGACCCGGGACAGGGAGGTGAAAAACTGTTTTTT | TRBV24-1 | TRBD1 | TRBJ1-4 | NA
CASSVGGLAGRGDTQYF | TGTGCCAGCAGCGTAGGGGGACTAGCGGGGCGTGGGGATACGCAGTATTTT | TRBV9 | TRBD2 | TRBJ2-3 | few
CASSRDARMAFF | TGTGCCAGCAGTAGGGACGCCCGAATGGCTTTCTTT | TRBV12-3/TRBV12-4 | NA | TRBJ1-1 | many
CASSLNFHVTGELFF | TGTGCCAGCAGCTTAAATTTTCACGTAACCGGGGAGCTGTTTTTT | TRBV7-3 | NA | TRBJ2-2 | many
CAISERADTQYF | TGTGCCATCAGTGAAAGGGCAGATACGCAGTATTTT | TRBV10-3 | NA | TRBJ2-3 | NA
CASSPGTTVYQETQYF | TGCGCCAGCAGCCCCGGGACTACCGTGTACCAAGAGACCCAGTACTTC | TRBV4-1 | TRBD2 | TRBJ2-5 | NA
CASSLDGGGWDTQYF | TGTGCCAGCAGTTTAGATGGAGGGGGCTGGGATACGCAGTATTTT | TRBV12-3/TRBV12-4 | NA | TRBJ2-3 | few
CASSSQLAGNTGELFF | TGTGCCAGCAGCTCTCAACTAGCGGGTAACACCGGGGAGCTGTTTTTT | TRBV11-2 | TRBD2 | TRBJ2-2 | few
CASSEGVFGDTQYF | TGTGCCAGCAGCGAAGGAGTTTTTGGGGATACGCAGTATTTT | TRBV7-3 | NA | TRBJ2-3 | few
CASSLGVGGSNQPQHF | TGTGCCAGCAGCTTAGGGGTCGGCGGGAGCAATCAGCCCCAGCATTTT | TRBV11-2 | NA | TRBJ1-5 | many
CSNQPQHF | TGTAGCAATCAGCCCCAGCATTTT | TRBV15 | NA | TRBJ1-5 | many
CASSVNGLSNQPQHF | TGTGCCAGCAGCGTGAACGGCCTAAGCAATCAGCCCCAGCATTTT | TRBV9 | NA | TRBJ1-5 | NA